Presented here are 21 T cell receptor beta chains from one specimen sequenced in a study of blood T cell repertoires in COVID-19. Produced via immunoSEQ multiplex PCR; TCRdb's table is partial and in-frame only. The sample yields around 91,000 clones, 70% to 85% seen once. The sample comprised peripheral blood. Source of these receptors: a human donor in a cohort sampled during active COVID-19.

The chain employs TRBV30 and TRBJ1-2; D is possibly TRBD1 (5 bases). CDR1 and CDR2 from the germline V gene are GTSNPN and SVGIG (reference sequence). V was trimmed by 4 bases and J by 7 bases, leaving 13 bases between them. The CDR3 has 12 amino acids. CDR3 region: CAWKGREGGYTF. CDR3 sequence (DNA): TGTGCCTGGAAGGGCAGGGAGGGTGGCTACACCTTC. Full variable domain (remainder filled in from reference TRBV30 and TRBJ1-2): SQTIHQWPATLVQPVGSPLSLECTVEGTSNPNLYWYRQAAGRGLQLLFYSVGIGQISSEVPQNLSASRPQDRQFILSSKKLLLSDSGFYLCAWKGREGGYTFGSGTRLTVV.

J is TRBJ2-1 and V is TRBV19, with TRBD2 as a possible D gene (7 bases). V lost 4 bases to trimming and J lost 7 bases, with 23 bases between them. The CDR3 covers 17 residues. Germline CDR1 and CDR2: LNHDA and SQIVND (reference sequence). Here the CDR3 DNA reads TGTGCCAGTAGTAGTCTGTTGGGGGGGGCTTTTGGGAATGAGCAGTTCTTC. Residues: CASSSLLGGAFGNEQFF. The whole variable domain, filled in from reference TRBV19 and TRBJ2-1, reads DGGITQSPKYLFRKEGQNVTLSCEQNLNHDAMYWYRQDPGQGLRLIYYSQIVNDFQKGDIAEGYSVSREKKESFPLTVTSAQKNPTAFYLCASSSLLGGAFGNEQFFGPGTRLTVL.

This clone was observed a few times. The rearrangement joins TRBV30 to TRBJ1-5; D not resolved. Trimming shortened V by 4 bases and J by 3 bases, and 10 bases separated the two germline ends. CDR3 length equals 13 residues. Germline CDR1 and CDR2: GTSNPN and SVGIG (reference sequence). The CDR3 region has the DNA TGTGCCTGGACACCAGGATACAATCAGCCCCAGCATTTT. This sequence encodes CAWTPGYNQPQHF.

J is TRBJ2-6 and V is TRBV4-3; D remains unclear. Trimming pared 0 bases from V and 1 base from J, leaving 16 bases between. Germline loops: CDR1 LGHNA, CDR2 YSLEER. The CDR3 is 19 residues long. The CDR3 loop is CASSQDPHLTQSGANVLTF. The CDR3 DNA reads as TGCGCCAGCAGCCAAGATCCCCACCTAACCCAATCTGGGGCCAACGTCCTGACTTTC.

The J gene is TRBJ1-5, the V gene TRBV2; D uncertain. This CDR3 has 14 amino acids. Germline CDR1 and CDR2: SNHLY and FYNNEI. The germline V and J ends were trimmed by 4 bases and 7 bases, with 14 bases remaining between them. Here the CDR3 DNA reads TGTGCCAGCAGTGTGATGGGTTCAGGCCAGCCCCAGCATTTT. Its protein is CASSVMGSGQPQHF.

On this clone: The junction does not match germline at one end; this may be a read error. This chain links TRBV6-1 with TRBJ1-3; D remains unclear. The CDR3 is made up of 14 amino acids. The germline V gene encodes CDR1 MNHNS and CDR2 SASEGT. The chain's CDR3 is CASREGRHLDTIYF. The CDR3, as DNA: TGTGCCAGCAGGGAAGGTAGACACTTGGACACCATATATTTT.

This clone was recorded only once. The gene calls are TRBV9 and TRBJ2-3; 10 bases fit TRBD2. The CDR3 is 16 amino acids. Trimming at V came to 0 bases and at J to 6 bases, leaving 7 bases not matched to a gene. Germline lookup yields CDR1 SGDLS and CDR2 YYNGEE. The CDR3 region has the DNA TGTGCCAGCAGCGTAGTGGGTAGCGGGGGGTGGGATACGCAGTATTTT. As protein: CASSVVGSGGWDTQYF.

This clone was observed a single time. The chain employs TRBV19 and TRBJ2-3, with 8 bases lining up with TRBD1. The CDR3 contains 17 residues. The trim removed 5 bases at V and 2 bases at J, leaving 12 bases unmatched. Germline-derived CDR1 and CDR2 are LNHDA and SQIVND (reference sequence). The CDR3 here is CASSFDRGRNPTDTQYF. CDR3 in DNA: TGTGCCAGTAGTTTCGACAGGGGCCGCAACCCCACAGATACGCAGTATTTT.

This clone was detected once. The chain recombines TRBV6-6 with TRBJ1-4, with TRBD1 identical over 7 bases. Trimming cost V 0 bases and J 5 bases; bases outside gene matches: 3. The CDR3 spans 15 residues. Germline-derived CDR1 and CDR2 are MNHNY and SVGAGI (reference sequence). CDR3 protein: CASSYSMGQNEKLFF. DNA for the CDR3: TGTGCCAGCAGTTACTCTATGGGACAGAATGAAAAACTGTTTTTT.

This chain uses TRBV6-2 or TRBV6-3 with TRBJ2-7; weak D call: TRBD2 (7 bases). Germline V gives CDR1 MNHEY, CDR2 SVGEGT. Trimming removed 0 bases at V and 2 bases at J, with 14 bases between. The CDR3 runs to 16 residues. This CDR3 is CASSYSPGGLPYEQYF. DNA for the CDR3: TGTGCCAGCAGTTACTCCCCCGGGGGGCTTCCCTACGAGCAGTACTTC.

The chain links TRBV2 to TRBJ2-4; D gene ambiguous. The CDR3 runs to 15 residues. The ends were cut back, 7 bases at V and 0 bases at J, with 13 bases in the middle. CDR1 is SNHLY, CDR2 FYNNEI, per germline. The CDR3 region has the DNA TGTGCCAGCACCCCTCCCAGGCTAGCCAAAAACATTCAGTACTTC. It codes for CASTPPRLAKNIQYF.

The chain has TRBV7-8 and TRBJ1-5; no clear D. This CDR3 has 13 residues. Germline-derived CDR1 and CDR2 are SGHVS and FQNEAQ. V was trimmed by 5 bases and J by 12 bases, leaving 17 bases between them. The CDR3 DNA reads as TGTGCCAGCAGCCCCCACCCGGAAGGGAGCCAGCATTTT. Amino acid sequence: CASSPHPEGSQHF.

The chain joins TRBV6-5 to TRBJ1-6; TRBD1 matches 7 bases. V lost 5 bases and J lost 7; bases outside the gene matches: 8. Germline V gene lookup returns CDR1 MNHEY and CDR2 SVGAGI. The CDR3 is 15 amino acids. The CDR3: CASSQRQGSNSPLHF. The CDR3 DNA sequence: TGTGCCAGCAGTCAAAGACAGGGATCAAATTCACCCCTCCACTTT.

V gene TRBV6-5 combines with J gene TRBJ1-1; D gene uncertain. Germline-derived CDR1 and CDR2 are MNHEY and SVGAGI. The CDR3 covers 14 residues. V lost 3 bases and J 6 bases, leaving 14 bases between the germline ends. CDR3: CASSYPGSSAEAFF. As DNA, the CDR3 is TGTGCCAGCAGTTATCCGGGGAGTTCTGCTGAAGCTTTCTTT.

The DNA for the CDR3 is TGTGCCAGCAGGGGAGGAGGAGCTAATGAAAAACTGTTTTTT. Translating gives CASRGGGANEKLFF. The J gene is TRBJ1-4, the V gene TRBV2; no clear D gene. This CDR3 spans 14 amino acids. Trimming pared 6 bases from V and 3 bases from J, leaving 11 bases between. The germline CDR1 and CDR2 sequences are SNHLY and FYNNEI.

The chain has TRBV6-2 or TRBV6-3 and TRBJ2-3, with TRBD1 matching 7 bases. This CDR3 region has 14 residues. The V gene's germline CDR1 is MNHEY and CDR2 SVGEGT. The junction had 5 bases not matched to a gene; V was cut back by 5 bases and J by 3 bases. The DNA of the CDR3 is TGTGCCAGCAGTCTGGGACAGATAACAGATACGCAGTATTTT. Protein sequence: CASSLGQITDTQYF.

V is TRBV11-3 and J is TRBJ2-7; 7 bases are a match to TRBD2. The CDR3 length is 14 residues. Looked up from germline, CDR1 is SGHNT and CDR2 is YENEEA. V was clipped by 5 bases and J by 6 bases; unmatched bases: 10. This chain's CDR3 is CASSAYRSGGEQYF. The CDR3 bases are TGTGCCAGCAGCGCGTACCGCTCGGGGGGCGAGCAGTACTTC.

This chain connects TRBV20-1 to TRBJ2-7, with D possibly TRBD1 on 5 matching bases. The germline V and J ends were trimmed by 3 bases and 7 bases, with 22 bases remaining between them. CDR1 is DFQATT, CDR2 SNEGSKA, per germline (reference sequence). This CDR3 contains 15 residues. The CDR3 DNA sequence: TGCAGTGCTAGTCCCTCCCCAGGCAGGGTGGGGGAGCAGTACTTC. It encodes CSASPSPGRVGEQYF.

This clone was seen once. The chain carries TRBV6-2 or TRBV6-3 and TRBJ1-1; D is ambiguous. Germline CDR1 and CDR2: MNHEY and SVGEGT. This CDR3 has 14 amino acids. Trimming took off 4 bases at V and 0 bases at J, with 9 bases between the two ends. The CDR3 spells CASSLTSLNTEAFF. CDR3 DNA: TGTGCCAGCAGTTTAACCAGTCTGAACACTGAAGCTTTCTTT.

DNA for the CDR3: TGTGCCAGCAGCCAGGACAGGGGGACAGATACGCAGTATTTT. Its protein is CASSQDRGTDTQYF. V usage is TRBV11-2 and J usage is TRBJ2-3, with 10 bases lining up with TRBD1. V shed 5 bases and J 3 bases; nucleotides not matched to a gene: 2. Germline V gene lookup returns CDR1 SGHAT and CDR2 FQNNGV. The length of the CDR3 is 14 residues.

V is TRBV3-1 (or the pseudogene TRBV3-2) and J is TRBJ2-5; D uncertain. Germline V gene data show CDR1 as LGHDT and CDR2 as YNNKEL (reference sequence). V gave up 1 base and J gave up 7 bases, with 10 bases separating them. The CDR3 totals 13 residues. DNA of the CDR3: TGTGCCAGCAGCCAAGCGATGAGTGGGACCCAGTACTTC. Amino acids: CASSQAMSGTQYF.